The rows below give T cell receptor beta chains drawn from one sample of a study of cytomegalovirus exposure and HLA in healthy donors. TCRdb's copy holds only in-frame clones and misses some; the assay was immunoSEQ multiplex PCR. The sample includes 150,000 to 200,000 clones, approximately 70% of them seen just once. The sequencing input was PBMCs. These receptors were taken from a man between 40 and 49 years old in good health and CMV-seropositive. Each CDR3 is given with its conserved first and last residue.

v_call	j_call	cdr3_aa
TRBV5-5	TRBJ2-7	CASSSGTYEQYF
TRBV7-2	TRBJ1-6	CASSRDNSPLHF
TRBV5-5	TRBJ1-6	CASRAEVQRSPLHF
TRBV2	TRBJ2-7	CASYGLYEQYF
TRBV28	TRBJ2-7	CASRSSGTTPYEQYF
TRBV10-3	TRBJ1-4	CAISESGARREKLFF
TRBV9	TRBJ1-4	CASSPRGGPQGEKLFF
TRBV27	TRBJ2-2	CASSLTGGYTGELFF
TRBV7-9	TRBJ2-2	CASSSLAPGELFF
TRBV7-9	TRBJ2-7	CASSPRTGPEQYF
TRBV4-2	TRBJ2-5	CASSSREATKTQYF
TRBV4-2	TRBJ1-2	CASSHPGTGNYGYTF
TRBV11-2	TRBJ2-2	CASSLGSRGSDTGELFF
TRBV15	TRBJ2-4	CATSRVGQGNDAKNIQYF
TRBV4-2	TRBJ2-1	CASSQGPGEQFF
TRBV5-4	TRBJ2-3	CASSLYTDTQYF
TRBV7-8	TRBJ1-2	CASSARQGIRYGYTF
TRBV30	TRBJ2-3	CAWRRGSTDTQYF
TRBV11-1	TRBJ2-1	CASSPLVGSSYNEQFF
TRBV30	TRBJ2-7	CAWSGTSGGKSSYEQYF
TRBV5-1	TRBJ1-1	CASSQEQGAITEAFF
TRBV9	TRBJ2-6	CASSPPLLGLTQGANVLTF
TRBV25-1	TRBJ1-1	CASSPQAGGGTEAFF
TRBV4-3	TRBJ1-3	CASSQGTGSGNTIYF
TRBV9	TRBJ2-7	CASSGGQGLHEQYF
TRBV4-3	TRBJ2-1	CASSRGDRNEQFF
TRBV9	TRBJ1-6	CASSAMGQDLNSPLHF
TRBV4-1	TRBJ1-2	CASSQGGGGGYTF
TRBV4-3	TRBJ2-7	CASSQEDGGARSSYEQYF
TRBV7-9	TRBJ1-3	CASSPGTGAGNTIYF
TRBV6-5	TRBJ2-1	CASSYPGGISYNEQFF
TRBV5-1	TRBJ2-1	CASRPGQGARNEQFF
TRBV2	TRBJ2-1	CASNNRGAYNEQFF
TRBV5-4	TRBJ2-5	CASSLGGVSGALSQTQYF
TRBV4-1	TRBJ1-2	CASSQGQDYGYTF
TRBV5-1	TRBJ1-6	CASSYAENSPLHF
TRBV4-3	TRBJ2-5	CASSQDGWASGGQGETQYF
TRBV9	-	CASSYLGQGGHEQYF
TRBV5-1	TRBJ2-5	CASREGETQYF
TRBV19	TRBJ1-4	CASRGRTNEKLFF
TRBV6-5	TRBJ1-2	CASKRGHSNYGYTF
TRBV11-2	TRBJ2-7	CASSPSVPDEQYF
TRBV4-1	TRBJ1-4	CASSLTGTDEKLFF
TRBV29-1	TRBJ2-1	CSVEGLAGGFSYNEQFF
TRBV27	TRBJ1-1	CASSLVVGAGNTEAFF
TRBV4-1	TRBJ2-1	CASSHRRGGNEQFF
TRBV27	TRBJ1-4	CASSFQANEKLFF
TRBV15	TRBJ1-4	CATEQRGGNEKLFF
TRBV7-9	TRBJ2-3	CASSLGLGTDTQYF
TRBV5-4	TRBJ2-7	CASSFSLDNSYEQYF
TRBV7-2	TRBJ2-3	CASSSRTRTGTSTDTQYF
TRBV19	TRBJ1-5	CASSMKAGGNQPQHF
TRBV18	TRBJ2-5	CASSPRTEETQYF
TRBV30	TRBJ1-6	CAWNPGQGYRAFSYNSPLHF
TRBV2	TRBJ1-1	CASSETPRQGRNTEAFF
TRBV10-3	TRBJ1-5	CAISAHRDSNQPQHF
TRBV6-1	TRBJ2-2	CASNAGTDYTGELFF
TRBV5-4	TRBJ2-5	CASSSALAGGQETQYF
TRBV5-4	TRBJ1-5	CASRRPWTGKSYSNQPQHF
TRBV29-1	TRBJ2-3	CSVALSGNTDTQYF